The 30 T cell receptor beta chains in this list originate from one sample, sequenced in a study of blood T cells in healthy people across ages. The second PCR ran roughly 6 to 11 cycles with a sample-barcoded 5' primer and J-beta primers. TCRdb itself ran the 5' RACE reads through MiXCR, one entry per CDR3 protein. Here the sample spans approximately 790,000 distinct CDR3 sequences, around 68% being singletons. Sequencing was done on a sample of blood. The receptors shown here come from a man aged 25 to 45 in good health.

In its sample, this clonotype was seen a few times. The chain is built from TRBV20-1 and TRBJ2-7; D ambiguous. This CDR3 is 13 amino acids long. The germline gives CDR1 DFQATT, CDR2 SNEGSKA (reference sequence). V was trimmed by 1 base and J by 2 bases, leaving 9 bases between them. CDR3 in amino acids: CSARGSQAYEQYF. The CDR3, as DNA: TGCAGTGCTAGAGGCAGTCAAGCCTACGAGCAGTACTTC.

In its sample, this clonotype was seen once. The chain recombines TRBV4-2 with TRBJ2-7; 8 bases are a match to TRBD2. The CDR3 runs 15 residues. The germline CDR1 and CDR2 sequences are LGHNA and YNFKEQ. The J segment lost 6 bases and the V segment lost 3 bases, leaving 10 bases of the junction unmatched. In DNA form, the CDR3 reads TGTGCCAGCAGCCACTTGGGGAGCGGGGGACGCGAGCAGTACTTC. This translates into CASSHLGSGGREQYF.

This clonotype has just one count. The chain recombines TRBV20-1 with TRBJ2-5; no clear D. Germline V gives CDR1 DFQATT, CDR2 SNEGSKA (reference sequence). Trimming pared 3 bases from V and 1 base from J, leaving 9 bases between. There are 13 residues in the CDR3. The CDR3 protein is CSASAQVQETQYF. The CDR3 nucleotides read TGCAGTGCTAGTGCGCAGGTCCAAGAGACCCAGTACTTC.

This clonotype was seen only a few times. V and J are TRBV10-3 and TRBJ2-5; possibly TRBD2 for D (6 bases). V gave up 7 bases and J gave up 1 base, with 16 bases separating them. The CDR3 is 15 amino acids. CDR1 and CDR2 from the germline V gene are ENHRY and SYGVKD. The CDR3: CAIIGQGLSQETQYF. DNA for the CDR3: TGTGCCATCATTGGGCAGGGACTTTCCCAAGAGACCCAGTACTTC.

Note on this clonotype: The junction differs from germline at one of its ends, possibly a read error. The CDR3 DNA sequence: TGTGCCAGCAGCCCTGAGGGCACAGCCAAAAACATTCGGTACTTC. Translating gives CASSPEGTAKNIRYF. This chain links TRBV7-2 with TRBJ2-4; the D gene is possibly TRBD2 (5 bases). The germline V gene encodes CDR1 SGHTA and CDR2 FQGNSA. The CDR3 spans 15 residues. Using reference TRBV7-2 and TRBJ2-4 for the parts outside the CDR3, the full variable domain is GAGVSQSPSNKVTEKGKDVELRCDPISGHTALYWYRQSLGQGLEFLIYFQGNSAPDKSGLPSDRFSAERTGGSVSTLTIQRTQQEDSAVYLCASSPEGTAKNIRYFGAGTRLSVL.

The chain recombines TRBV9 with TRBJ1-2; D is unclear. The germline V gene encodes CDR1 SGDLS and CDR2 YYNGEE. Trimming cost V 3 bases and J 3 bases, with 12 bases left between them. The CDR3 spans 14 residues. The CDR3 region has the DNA TGTGCCAGCAGCGCCCTGGCAGCAGACTATGGCTACACCTTC. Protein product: CASSALAADYGYTF.

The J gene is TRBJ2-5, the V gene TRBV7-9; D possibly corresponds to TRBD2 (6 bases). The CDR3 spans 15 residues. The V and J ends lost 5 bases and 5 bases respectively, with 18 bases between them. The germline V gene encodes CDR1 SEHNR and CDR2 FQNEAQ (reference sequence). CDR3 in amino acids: CASSPREPTVETQYF. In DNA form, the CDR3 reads TGTGCCAGCAGCCCACGGGAGCCAACGGTGGAGACCCAGTACTTC.

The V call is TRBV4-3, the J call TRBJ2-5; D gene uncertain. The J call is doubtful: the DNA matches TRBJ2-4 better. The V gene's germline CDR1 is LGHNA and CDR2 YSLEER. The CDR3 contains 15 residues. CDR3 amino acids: CASSHEREVKNIQYF. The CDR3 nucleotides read TGCGCCAGCAGCCACGAAAGAGAAGTCAAAAACATTCAGTACTTC.

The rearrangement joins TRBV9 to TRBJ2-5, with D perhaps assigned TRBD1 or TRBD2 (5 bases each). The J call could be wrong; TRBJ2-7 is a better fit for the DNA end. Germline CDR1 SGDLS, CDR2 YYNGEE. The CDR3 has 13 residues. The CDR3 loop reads CASSPRGRFEQYF. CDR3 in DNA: TGTGCCAGCAGCCCACGGGGACGTTTCGAGCAGTACTTC.

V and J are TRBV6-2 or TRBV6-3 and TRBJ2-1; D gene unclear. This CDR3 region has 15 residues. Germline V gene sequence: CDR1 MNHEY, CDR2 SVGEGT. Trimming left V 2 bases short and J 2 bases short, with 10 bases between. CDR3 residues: CASSYLSFPYNEQFF. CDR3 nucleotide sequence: TGTGCCAGCAGTTACCTATCTTTCCCCTACAATGAGCAGTTCTTC.

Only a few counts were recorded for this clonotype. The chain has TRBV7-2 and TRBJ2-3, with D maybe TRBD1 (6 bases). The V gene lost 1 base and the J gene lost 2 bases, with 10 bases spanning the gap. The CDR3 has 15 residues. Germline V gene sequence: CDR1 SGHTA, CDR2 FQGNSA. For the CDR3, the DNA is TGTGCCAGCAGCTTAGGTGGACAGAACACAGATACGCAGTATTTT. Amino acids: CASSLGGQNTDTQYF.

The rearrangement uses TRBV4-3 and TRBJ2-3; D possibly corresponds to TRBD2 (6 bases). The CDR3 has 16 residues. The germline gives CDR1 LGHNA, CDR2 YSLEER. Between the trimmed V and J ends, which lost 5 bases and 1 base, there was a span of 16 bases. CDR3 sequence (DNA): TGCGCCAGCAGCAAAGGACTAAACGAGGGCACAGATACGCAGTATTTT. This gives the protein CASSKGLNEGTDTQYF.

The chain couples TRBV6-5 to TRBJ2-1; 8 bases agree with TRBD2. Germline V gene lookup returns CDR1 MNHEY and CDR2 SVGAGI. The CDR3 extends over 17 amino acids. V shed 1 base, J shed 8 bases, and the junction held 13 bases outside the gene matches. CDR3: CASSYFVGTRSRDEQFF. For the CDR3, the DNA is TGTGCCAGCAGTTACTTTGTGGGGACTAGGTCACGGGATGAGCAGTTCTTC.

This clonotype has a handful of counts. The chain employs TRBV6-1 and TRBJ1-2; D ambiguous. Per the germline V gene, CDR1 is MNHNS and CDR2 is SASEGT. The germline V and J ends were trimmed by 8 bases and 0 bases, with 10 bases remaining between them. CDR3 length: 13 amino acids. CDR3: CASCPDTNYGYTF. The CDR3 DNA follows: TGTGCCAGCTGCCCAGACACTAACTATGGCTACACCTTC.

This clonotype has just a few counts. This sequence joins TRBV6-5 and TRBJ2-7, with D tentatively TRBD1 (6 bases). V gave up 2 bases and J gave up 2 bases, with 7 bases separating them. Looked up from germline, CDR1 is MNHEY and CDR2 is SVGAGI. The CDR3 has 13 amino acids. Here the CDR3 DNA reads TGTGCCAGCAGTTACGGGGGCCCCTACGAGCAGTACTTC. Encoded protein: CASSYGGPYEQYF.

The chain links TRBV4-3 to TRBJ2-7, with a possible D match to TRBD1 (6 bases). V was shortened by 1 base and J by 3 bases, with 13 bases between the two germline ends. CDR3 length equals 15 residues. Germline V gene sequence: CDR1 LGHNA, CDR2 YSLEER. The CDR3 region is CASSQGPVRGYEQYF. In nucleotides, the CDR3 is TGCGCCAGCAGCCAAGGGCCGGTCAGGGGCTACGAGCAGTACTTC.

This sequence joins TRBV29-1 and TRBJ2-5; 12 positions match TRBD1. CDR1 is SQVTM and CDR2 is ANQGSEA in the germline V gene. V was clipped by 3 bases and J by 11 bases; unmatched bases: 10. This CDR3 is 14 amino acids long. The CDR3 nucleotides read TGCAGCGTTGAGGTAGGGACAGGGGGCAATGAGCAGTACTTC. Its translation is CSVEVGTGGNEQYF.

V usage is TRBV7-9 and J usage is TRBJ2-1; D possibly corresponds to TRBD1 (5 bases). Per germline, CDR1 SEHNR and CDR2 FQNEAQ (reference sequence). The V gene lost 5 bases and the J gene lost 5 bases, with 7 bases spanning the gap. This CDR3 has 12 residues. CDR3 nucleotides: TGTGCCAGCAGCCGACAGAACAATGAGCAGTTCTTC. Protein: CASSRQNNEQFF.

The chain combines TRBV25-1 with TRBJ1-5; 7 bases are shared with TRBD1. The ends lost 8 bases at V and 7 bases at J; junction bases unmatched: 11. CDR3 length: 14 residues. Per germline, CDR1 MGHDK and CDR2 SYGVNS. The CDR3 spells CASQGQVSGQPQHF. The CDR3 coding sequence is TGTGCCAGCCAAGGACAGGTATCGGGGCAGCCCCAGCATTTT.

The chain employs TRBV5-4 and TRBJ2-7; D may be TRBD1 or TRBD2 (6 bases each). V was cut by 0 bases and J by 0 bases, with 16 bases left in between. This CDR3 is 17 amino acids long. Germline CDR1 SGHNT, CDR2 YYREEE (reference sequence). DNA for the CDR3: TGTGCCAGCAGCTTGGCCAAGGGGGTGGGGGGCTCCTACGAGCAGTACTTC. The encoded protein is CASSLAKGVGGSYEQYF.

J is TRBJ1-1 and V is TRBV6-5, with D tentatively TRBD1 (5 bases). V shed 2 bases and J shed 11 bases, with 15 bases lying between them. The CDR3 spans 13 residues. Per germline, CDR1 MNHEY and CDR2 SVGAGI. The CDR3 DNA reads TGTGCCAGCAGTTACACCTACGGGGGTGAGGCTTTCTTT. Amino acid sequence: CASSYTYGGEAFF.

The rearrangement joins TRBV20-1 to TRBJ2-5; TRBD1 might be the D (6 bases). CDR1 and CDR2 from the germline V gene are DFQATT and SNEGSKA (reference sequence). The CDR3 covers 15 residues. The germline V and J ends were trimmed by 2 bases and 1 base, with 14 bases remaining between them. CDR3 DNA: TGCAGTGCTAGATCAGGGGCCGTTTTCCAAGAGACCCAGTACTTC. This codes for CSARSGAVFQETQYF.

In DNA, the CDR3 is TGTGCCAGCAGCGTGTACAGCGCCAAAAACATTCAGTACTTC. Amino acid sequence: CASSVYSAKNIQYF. The rearrangement links TRBV5-6 to TRBJ2-4, with D uncertain. V lost 4 bases and J lost 1, with 9 bases in between. The V gene's germline CDR1 is SGHDT and CDR2 YYEEEE. The CDR3 length is 14 residues.

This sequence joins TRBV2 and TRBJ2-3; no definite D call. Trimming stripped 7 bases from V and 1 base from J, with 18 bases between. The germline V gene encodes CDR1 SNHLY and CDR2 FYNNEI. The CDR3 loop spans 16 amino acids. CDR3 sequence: CASTEPLWGGTDTQYF. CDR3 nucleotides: TGTGCCAGCACCGAACCGCTGTGGGGTGGCACAGATACGCAGTATTTT.

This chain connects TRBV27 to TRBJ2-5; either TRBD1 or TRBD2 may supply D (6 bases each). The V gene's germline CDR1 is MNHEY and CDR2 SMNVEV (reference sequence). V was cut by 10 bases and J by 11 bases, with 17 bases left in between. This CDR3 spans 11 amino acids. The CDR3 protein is CATAGGLGQYF. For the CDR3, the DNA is TGTGCCACCGCTGGGGGGCTCGGGCAGTACTTC.

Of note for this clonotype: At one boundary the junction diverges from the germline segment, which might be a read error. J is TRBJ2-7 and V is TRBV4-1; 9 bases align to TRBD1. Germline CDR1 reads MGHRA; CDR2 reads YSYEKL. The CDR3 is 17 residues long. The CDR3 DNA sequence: TGCGCCAGCAGCCAATCCTCGGGACAGGGCCAAGGCTACGAACAGTACTTC. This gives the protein CASSQSSGQGQGYEQYF.

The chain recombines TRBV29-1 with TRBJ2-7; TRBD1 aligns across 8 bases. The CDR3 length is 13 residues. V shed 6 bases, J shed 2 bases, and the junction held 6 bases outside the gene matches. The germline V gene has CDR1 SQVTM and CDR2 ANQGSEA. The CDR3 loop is CSVPGQDTYEQYF. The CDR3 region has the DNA TGCAGCGTCCCGGGACAGGATACCTACGAGCAGTACTTC.

This chain's CDR3 is CASSLGDRAFTDTQYF. CDR3 in DNA: TGTGCCAGCAGCCTAGGGGACAGAGCCTTCACAGATACGCAGTATTTT. The V call is TRBV4-2, the J call TRBJ2-3; 7 nucleotides match TRBD1. J was trimmed by 2 bases and V by 4 bases; bases with no gene match: 9. The germline V gene has CDR1 LGHNA and CDR2 YNFKEQ. The CDR3 is 16 residues long.

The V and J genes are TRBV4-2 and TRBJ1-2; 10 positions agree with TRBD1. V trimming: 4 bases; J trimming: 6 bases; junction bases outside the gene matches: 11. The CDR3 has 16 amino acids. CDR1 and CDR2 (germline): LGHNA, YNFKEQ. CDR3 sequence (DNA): TGTGCCAGCAGCCTAACATCGGGACAGGGGTGGAATGGCTACACCTTC. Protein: CASSLTSGQGWNGYTF.

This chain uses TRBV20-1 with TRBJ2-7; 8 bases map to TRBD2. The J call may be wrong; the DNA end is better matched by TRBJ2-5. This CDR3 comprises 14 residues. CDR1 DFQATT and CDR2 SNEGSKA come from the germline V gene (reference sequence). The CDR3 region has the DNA TGCAGTGCTAGAAACTTAGCGGGAAAAGAGACCCAGTACTTC. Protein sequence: CSARNLAGKETQYF.